The clone carrying this T cell receptor beta chain has only a few counts. Its target is not known. This sample is drawn from a study of T cells in Graves' hyperthyroidism and ophthalmopathy. Template material for amplifying TCR beta CDR3 regions consisted of RNA transcripts. First-round RT-PCR with HTBI primers amplified the TCR CDR3 region. TCRdb analysed the multiplex PCR reads with MiXCR anew, one entry per CDR3 protein. The data show 250,000 to 300,000 distinct CDR3 sequences, roughly 18% seen once. Overall study findings and caveats: Ophthalmopathy was model-predicted a median roughly 6.5 months pre-onset. Within blood appeared most thyroid clonotypes that had expanded above 0.001.

At least 3 on the Clinical Activity Score was recorded for ophthalmopathy patients, who also had NOSPECS grade at least 4 and duration under 3 months. CDR1 is MNHEY, CDR2 SMNVEV, per germline (reference sequence). CDR3 length equals 14 residues. V was clipped by 3 bases and J by 2 bases, with 11 bases between them. The receptor was isolated from a man aged 50 or older with Graves' ophthalmopathy. The chain carries TRBV27 and TRBJ2-7; D not certain. The sample consisted of blood. Written as DNA, the CDR3 is TGTGCCAGCAGTTTCTATGGTACCCCCTACGAGCAGTACTTC. Protein: CASSFYGTPYEQYF.